This T cell receptor beta chain was captured in a study of T-cell reconstitution after alpha-beta-depleted transplantation in children (dated by TCRdb to about 2016). Study-wide context: Using TCR repertoire profiling, the study followed T-cell immune reconstitution in a quantitative way in children after TCRalphabeta/CD19-depleted allogeneic hematopoietic cell transplantation. Study-wide conclusions, independent of this receptor: About two months after transplant, the apparently early recovery of alphabetaT-cell counts reportedly depended on just several hundred clones that had expanded rapidly and came from non-depleted graft cells. Over the following months the frequencies of hyperexpanded clones went down, and after one year T-cell counts and TCRbeta diversity were mostly credited to newly produced T cells. In some patients, high TCRbeta diversity at day 60 was attributed to recipient T cells and intrathymic progenitors that had survived conditioning.

The treatment or condition label for this specimen denotes: allogeneic hematopoietic cell transplantation with graft depleted of TCRalphabeta T cells and CD19 B cells. The children who served as transplant recipients had been given grafts of TCRalphabeta/CD19-depleted allogeneic hematopoietic cells. The library was made by PCR. Sequenced on an Illumina HiSeq 2500. TCR library preparation used molecular barcoding, with unique molecular identifiers applied to normalize quantification of the TCRbeta repertoire. TCRdb reworked the public reads: Q25 trimming with fastp, MiXCR clone assembly, productive beta chains retained. Each CDR3 protein gets just one entry, which takes the most common genes and DNA from the rows behind it. The sample table contains approximately 500,000 distinct CDR3 sequences; only one count was recorded for under 12% of them. Just over 2% of the sample lies in the top ten. Spanning cysteine to phenylalanine, the CDR3 consists of 15 amino acids. Only CDR3 DNA remains: 45 bases, in frame from the first base. Trimming at the junction amounts to 1 base on V and 7 bases on J, and the germline ends lie 13 bases apart. As encoded in the germline V gene (reference sequence), CDR1 is SEHNR while CDR2 is FQNEAQ.

This clonotype was detected ten times or more. No antigen is known for it. Base qualities were left out, and no much larger clone turns up one base away. Sequencing used PBMCs, obtained before TCRalphabeta/CD19-depleted stem cell transplant. This clonotype was sampled from a child aged 2-9 years with inherited bone marrow failure, due to receive a stem cell transplant. The sequence is built from TRBV7-9 and TRBJ1-4; no D gene call is confident. The DNA sequence is given as TGTGCCAGCAGCTTAGGGTTGGGCAGGAGTGAAAAACTGTTTTTT. Translation gives CASSLGLGRSEKLFF. The full variable domain, with segments outside the CDR3 supplied by the reference TRBV7-9 and TRBJ1-4 proteins, appears as DTGVSQNPRHKITKRGQNVTFRCDPISEHNRLYWYRQTLGQGPEFLTYFQNEAQLEKSRLLSDRFSAERPKGSFSTLEIQRTEQGDSAMYLCASSLGLGRSEKLFFGSGTQLSVL.